These 12 T cell receptor beta chains were all obtained from the same sample, sequenced in a study of shared clonotypes between healthy human individuals (dated by TCRdb to 2020 to 2021). To prepare the library, the immunoSEQ multiplex PCR assay was applied. TCRdb retrieved this table from immuneACCESS and kept in-frame rearrangements only. Not all clones are present; in checked studies, unresolved V genes account for under half, and no reason is known for the remainder. This sample lists approximately 2.4 million clones; around 95% were detected once. The ten largest clones take up about 0.13% of the sample. The sequenced material came from naive CD4+ T cells sorted from blood. Taken with the paper, the label for cell subset or site translates to: CD45RA+ positively selected. The receptors were gathered from a young man in good health.

A remark on this clone: Different DNA sequences within this sample yield the same CDR3. The chain employs TRBV6-5 and TRBJ2-3, with D unclear. With 0 bases removed from V and 1 base from J, the gap between germline ends came to 8 bases. This CDR3 is built from 15 residues. Germline loops: CDR1 MNHEY, CDR2 SVGAGI. DNA for the CDR3: TGTGCCAGCAGTTACTCAGACCGTGGCACAGATACGCAGTATTTT. Amino acid sequence: CASSYSDRGTDTQYF.

V usage is TRBV18 and J usage is TRBJ2-2; D remains ambiguous. The CDR3 contains 16 residues. V lost 4 bases to trimming and J lost 0 bases, with 12 bases between them. Germline CDR1 reads KGHSH; CDR2 reads LQKENI. The CDR3 DNA follows: TGTGCCAGCTCACTATACAGACCCGCGAACACCGGGGAGCTGTTTTTT. Amino acids: CASSLYRPANTGELFF.

This rearrangement joins TRBV6-5 to TRBJ2-6; 7 bases line up with TRBD2. CDR1 MNHEY and CDR2 SVGAGI come from the germline V gene. V gave up 7 bases and J gave up 1 base; unmatched junction bases: 1. There are 14 residues in the CDR3. The CDR3 sequence: CASKAGSGANVLTF. Here the CDR3 DNA reads TGTGCCAGCAAAGCGGGATCTGGGGCCAACGTCCTGACTTTC.

This clone was detected only once. The same CDR3 also results from other DNA sequences found in this sample. The chain is built from TRBV6-5 and TRBJ2-3; D possibly uses TRBD1 or TRBD2 (5 bases each). Trimming removed 8 bases from V and 2 bases from J, with 11 bases in between. This CDR3 comprises 13 residues. CDR1 and CDR2 from the germline V gene are MNHEY and SVGAGI. The CDR3 sequence: CASSRGSTDTQYF. The CDR3 coding sequence is TGTGCCAGCTCCCGGGGCTCCACAGATACGCAGTATTTT.

The chain recombines TRBV28 with TRBJ2-3; D is uncertain. The CDR3 consists of 12 residues. Germline V lookup: CDR1 MDHEN, CDR2 SYDVKM. The ends were cut back, 6 bases at V and 0 bases at J, with 4 bases in the middle. The CDR3 protein is CASRFSTDTQYF. The CDR3 nucleotides are TGTGCCAGCAGGTTTAGCACAGATACGCAGTATTTT.

The V gene is TRBV30, the J gene TRBJ2-3; TRBD2 agrees at 11 bases. The CDR3 runs to 14 residues. V was pared by 7 bases and J by 3 bases, with 6 bases of the junction left unmatched. Germline CDR1 and CDR2: GTSNPN and SVGIG (reference sequence). The CDR3 nucleotides read TGTGCCTTCTCTAGCGGGAGGTATACAGATACGCAGTATTTT. The encoded protein is CAFSSGRYTDTQYF.

This sequence joins TRBV7-9 and TRBJ2-6; the D is unclear. Between the trimmed V and J ends, which lost 3 bases and 3 bases, there was a span of 9 bases. The germline CDR1 and CDR2 sequences are SEHNR and FQNEAQ (reference sequence). The CDR3 contains 15 residues. The DNA of the CDR3 is TGTGCCAGCAGCTTCCAATATGGTGGGGCCAACGTCCTGACTTTC. This gives the protein CASSFQYGGANVLTF.

The gene calls are TRBV9 and TRBJ2-2; no definite D call. V was clipped by 0 bases and J by 6 bases, with 12 bases between them. The CDR3 runs to 15 residues. From germline, CDR1 is SGDLS and CDR2 YYNGEE. The CDR3: CASSVVPRWAGELFF. The CDR3 DNA sequence: TGTGCCAGCAGCGTAGTCCCCCGGTGGGCCGGGGAGCTGTTTTTT.

The chain employs TRBV7-8 and TRBJ2-1; 11 bases are a match to TRBD2. Per germline, CDR1 SGHVS and CDR2 FQNEAQ. The CDR3 runs to 17 residues. With 6 bases clipped from V and 4 bases from J, the junction kept 11 bases outside the gene matches. The CDR3 is CASRSGPGLAVYNEQFF. Here the CDR3 DNA reads TGTGCCAGCAGAAGTGGGCCGGGACTAGCGGTATACAATGAGCAGTTCTTC.

Worth noting for this clone: Other DNA sequences within the sample encode an identical CDR3. The chain combines TRBV5-8 with TRBJ2-3; D call uncertain. The CDR3 has 12 amino acids. From germline, CDR1 is SGHTS and CDR2 YDEGEE. The V gene lost 4 bases and the J gene lost 2 bases, with 5 bases spanning the gap. This CDR3 reads CASSLSTDTQYF. CDR3 nucleotide sequence: TGTGCCAGCAGCCTATCCACAGATACGCAGTATTTT.

The chain employs TRBV30 and TRBJ1-5, with D uncertain. The V gene's germline CDR1 is GTSNPN and CDR2 SVGIG (reference sequence). The germline V and J ends were trimmed by 0 bases and 1 base, with 7 bases remaining between them. The CDR3 runs to 14 residues. CDR3 DNA: TGTGCCTGGAGTGTACGACGGAGCAATCAGCCCCAGCATTTT. Residues: CAWSVRRSNQPQHF.

Notes on this clone: This same CDR3 is encoded by further DNA sequences in the sample. The chain links TRBV11-2 to TRBJ2-3; D gene ambiguous. This CDR3 spans 15 amino acids. V lost 1 base to trimming and J lost 0 bases, with 8 bases between them. Germline values: CDR1 SGHAT, CDR2 FQNNGV. CDR3 in DNA: TGTGCCAGCAGCTTAGGCGTTACTAGCACAGATACGCAGTATTTT. Translation gives CASSLGVTSTDTQYF.